This T cell receptor beta chain was profiled in a study of CD8 T cells in ankylosing spondylitis. This clonotype was counted between two and nine times. The antigen remains undetermined. The V and J ends lost 5 bases and 5 bases, in that order; junction bases with no gene match: 5. The CDR3 consists of 13 residues. Per the germline V gene, CDR1 is DFQATT and CDR2 is SNEGSKA (reference sequence). TCR beta libraries were made by quantitative 5'-RACE with molecular barcodes. TCRdb recomputed calls from the 5' RACE reads with MiXCR, one row per CDR3 protein. The table shows fewer than 400,000 distinct CDR3 sequences, with roughly 14% occurring only once. Study results and limitations: In ankylosing spondylitis patients, matched synovial fluid reportedly showed significant enrichment of disease-linked clones. A TCR beta motif of 8 or 9 highly homologous variants appeared characteristic of ankylosing spondylitis blood. Reactive arthritis synovial fluid and blood were previously reported to contain some motif variants.

The rearrangement uses TRBV20-1 and TRBJ2-2; TRBD1 matches at 7 bases. The clonotype was recovered from a male donor with ankylosing spondylitis or in good health (not recorded which). The sample was blood, either unsorted or a sorted T cell fraction (not recorded which). CDR3 amino acids: CSADKQGTGELFF. The CDR3 region has the DNA TGCAGTGCTGACAAACAGGGGACCGGGGAGCTGTTTTTT.